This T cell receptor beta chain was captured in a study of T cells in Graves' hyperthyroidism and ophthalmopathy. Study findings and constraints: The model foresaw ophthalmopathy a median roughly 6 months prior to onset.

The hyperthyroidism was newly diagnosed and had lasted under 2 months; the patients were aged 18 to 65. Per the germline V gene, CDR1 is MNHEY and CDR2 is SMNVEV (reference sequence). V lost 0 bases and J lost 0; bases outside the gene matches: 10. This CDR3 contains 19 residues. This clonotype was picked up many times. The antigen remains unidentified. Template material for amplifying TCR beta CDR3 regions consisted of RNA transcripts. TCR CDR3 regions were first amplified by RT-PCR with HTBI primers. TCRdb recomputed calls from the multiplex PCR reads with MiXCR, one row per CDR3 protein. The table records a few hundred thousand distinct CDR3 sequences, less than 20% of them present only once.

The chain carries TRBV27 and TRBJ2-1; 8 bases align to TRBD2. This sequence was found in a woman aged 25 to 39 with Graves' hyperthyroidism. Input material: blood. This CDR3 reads CASSLSKRGLADSYNEQFF. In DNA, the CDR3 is TGTGCCAGCAGTTTATCGAAGCGGGGGCTAGCGGACTCCTACAATGAGCAGTTCTTC.